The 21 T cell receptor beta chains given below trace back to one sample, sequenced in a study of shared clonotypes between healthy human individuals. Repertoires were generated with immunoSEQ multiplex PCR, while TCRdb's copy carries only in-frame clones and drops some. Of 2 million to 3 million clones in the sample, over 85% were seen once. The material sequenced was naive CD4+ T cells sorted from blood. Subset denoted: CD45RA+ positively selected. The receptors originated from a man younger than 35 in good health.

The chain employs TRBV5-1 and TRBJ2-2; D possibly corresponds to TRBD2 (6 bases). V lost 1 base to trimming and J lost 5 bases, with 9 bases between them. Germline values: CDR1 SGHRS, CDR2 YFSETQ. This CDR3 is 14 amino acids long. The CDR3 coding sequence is TGCGCCAGCAGCTTGCTCCTAGCGACCGGGGAGCTGTTTTTT. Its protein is CASSLLLATGELFF.

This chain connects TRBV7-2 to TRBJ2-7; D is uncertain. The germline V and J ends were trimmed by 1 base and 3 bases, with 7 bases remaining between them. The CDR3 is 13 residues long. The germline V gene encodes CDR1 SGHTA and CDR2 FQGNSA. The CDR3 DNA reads TGTGCCAGCAGCTTAGTGGCTGACTACGAGCAGTACTTC. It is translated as CASSLVADYEQYF.

The CDR3 loop is CASSEQGDTQYF. The CDR3 region has the DNA TGCGCCAGCAGCGAACAGGGGGATACGCAGTATTTT. The chain has TRBV5-1 and TRBJ2-3; TRBD1 agrees at 7 bases. Trimming removed 4 bases from V and 6 bases from J; junction bases left unmatched: 2. Germline V gene lookup returns CDR1 SGHRS and CDR2 YFSETQ. The CDR3 has 12 residues.

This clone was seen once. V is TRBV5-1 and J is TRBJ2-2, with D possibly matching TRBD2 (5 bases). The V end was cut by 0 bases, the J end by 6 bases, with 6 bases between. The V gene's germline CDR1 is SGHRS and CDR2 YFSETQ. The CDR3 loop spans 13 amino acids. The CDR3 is CASSLVRAGELFF. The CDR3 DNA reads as TGCGCCAGCAGCTTGGTGAGGGCCGGGGAGCTGTTTTTT.

The CDR3 coding sequence is TGTGCCAGTAGGCCTAGCGAGCGAGAGACCCAGTACTTC. It yields the protein CASRPSERETQYF. The chain has TRBV19 and TRBJ2-5, with a possible D match to TRBD2 (6 bases). Trimming cost V 6 bases and J 4 bases, with 12 bases left between them. The length of the CDR3 is 13 residues. CDR1 and CDR2 from the germline V gene are LNHDA and SQIVND (reference sequence). The whole variable domain, filled in from reference TRBV19 and TRBJ2-5, reads DGGITQSPKYLFRKEGQNVTLSCEQNLNHDAMYWYRQDPGQGLRLIYYSQIVNDFQKGDIAEGYSVSREKKESFPLTVTSAQKNPTAFYLCASRPSERETQYFGPGTRLLVL.

The DNA for the CDR3 is TGTGCCAGCAGTCCCACCCCGGGCTTCGATAGCACAGATACGCAGTATTTT. Translation: CASSPTPGFDSTDTQYF. The J gene is TRBJ2-3, the V gene TRBV7-9; D gene ambiguous. Germline CDR1 is SEHNR and CDR2 is FQNEAQ (reference sequence). The V gene lost 6 bases and the J gene lost 0 bases, with 19 bases spanning the gap. The CDR3 contains 17 residues.

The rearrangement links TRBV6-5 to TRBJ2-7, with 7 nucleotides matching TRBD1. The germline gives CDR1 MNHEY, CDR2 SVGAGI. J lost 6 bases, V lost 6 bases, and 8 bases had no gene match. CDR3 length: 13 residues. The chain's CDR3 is CASSRDRAAEQYF. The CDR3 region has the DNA TGTGCCAGCAGCCGCGACAGGGCGGCCGAGCAGTACTTC.

For the CDR3, the DNA is TGTGCCAGCAGCTTGGTAGGGACAGGGGTCCTCTATGGCTACACCTTC. This gives the protein CASSLVGTGVLYGYTF. The chain employs TRBV7-2 and TRBJ1-2; 10 nucleotides match TRBD1. Germline CDR1 reads SGHTA; CDR2 reads FQGNSA. The junction had 8 bases not matched to a gene; V was cut back by 3 bases and J by 4 bases. This CDR3 has 16 amino acids.

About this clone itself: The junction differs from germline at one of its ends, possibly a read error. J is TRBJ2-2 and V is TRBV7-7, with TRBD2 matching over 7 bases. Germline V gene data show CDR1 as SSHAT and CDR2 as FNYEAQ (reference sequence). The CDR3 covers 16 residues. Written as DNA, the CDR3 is TGTGCTAGCAGCTTAGCACCGGGACTACTCGCCGGGGAGCTGTTTTTT. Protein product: CASSLAPGLLAGELFF.

The CDR3 sequence is CASSRGPRTDQPQHF. As DNA, the CDR3 is TGCGCCAGCAGCCGAGGGCCAAGGACTGATCAGCCCCAGCATTTT. The V and J genes are TRBV4-1 and TRBJ1-5; D not resolved. The length of the CDR3 is 15 residues. The V and J ends lost 4 bases and 5 bases respectively, with 15 bases between them. Germline V gives CDR1 MGHRA, CDR2 YSYEKL.

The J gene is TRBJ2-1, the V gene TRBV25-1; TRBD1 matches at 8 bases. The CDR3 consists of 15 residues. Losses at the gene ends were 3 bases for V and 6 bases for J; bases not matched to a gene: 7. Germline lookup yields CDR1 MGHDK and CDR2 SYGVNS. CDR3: CASSDARQGRNEQFF. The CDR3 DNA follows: TGTGCCAGCAGTGATGCGCGACAGGGGCGCAATGAGCAGTTCTTC. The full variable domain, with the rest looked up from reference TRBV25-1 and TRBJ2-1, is EADIYQTPRYLVIGTGKKITLECSQTMGHDKMYWYQQDPGMELHLIHYSYGVNSTEKGDLSSESTVSRIRTEHFPLTLESARPSHTSQYLCASSDARQGRNEQFFGPGTRLTVL.

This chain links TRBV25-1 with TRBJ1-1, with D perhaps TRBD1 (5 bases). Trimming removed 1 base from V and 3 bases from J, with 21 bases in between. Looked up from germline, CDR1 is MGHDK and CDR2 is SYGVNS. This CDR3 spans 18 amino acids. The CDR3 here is CASSESDGGGGGYTEAFF. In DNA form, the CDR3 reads TGTGCCAGCAGTGAATCTGATGGGGGGGGAGGAGGTTACACTGAAGCTTTCTTT.

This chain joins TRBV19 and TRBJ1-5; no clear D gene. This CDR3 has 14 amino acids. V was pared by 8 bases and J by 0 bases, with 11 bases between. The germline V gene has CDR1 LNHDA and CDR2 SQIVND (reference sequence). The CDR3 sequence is CASRPLGSNQPQHF. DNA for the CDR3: TGTGCCAGTCGGCCATTAGGTAGCAATCAGCCCCAGCATTTT. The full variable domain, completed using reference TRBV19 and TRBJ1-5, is DGGITQSPKYLFRKEGQNVTLSCEQNLNHDAMYWYRQDPGQGLRLIYYSQIVNDFQKGDIAEGYSVSREKKESFPLTVTSAQKNPTAFYLCASRPLGSNQPQHFGDGTRLSIL.

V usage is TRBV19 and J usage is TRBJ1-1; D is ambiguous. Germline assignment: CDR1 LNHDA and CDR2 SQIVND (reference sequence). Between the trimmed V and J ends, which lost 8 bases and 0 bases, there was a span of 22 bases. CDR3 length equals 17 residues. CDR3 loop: CASREDGRRIVNTEAFF. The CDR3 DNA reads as TGTGCCAGTCGAGAGGACGGGCGGCGGATAGTGAACACTGAAGCTTTCTTT. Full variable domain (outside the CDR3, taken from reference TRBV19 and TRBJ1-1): DGGITQSPKYLFRKEGQNVTLSCEQNLNHDAMYWYRQDPGQGLRLIYYSQIVNDFQKGDIAEGYSVSREKKESFPLTVTSAQKNPTAFYLCASREDGRRIVNTEAFFGQGTRLTVV.

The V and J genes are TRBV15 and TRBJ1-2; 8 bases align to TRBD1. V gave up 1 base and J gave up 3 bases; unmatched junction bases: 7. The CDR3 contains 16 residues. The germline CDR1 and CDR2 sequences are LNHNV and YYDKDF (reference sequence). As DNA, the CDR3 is TGTGCCACCAGCAGAGCTTCAGGGGGCAAGGACTATGGCTACACCTTC. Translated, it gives CATSRASGGKDYGYTF.

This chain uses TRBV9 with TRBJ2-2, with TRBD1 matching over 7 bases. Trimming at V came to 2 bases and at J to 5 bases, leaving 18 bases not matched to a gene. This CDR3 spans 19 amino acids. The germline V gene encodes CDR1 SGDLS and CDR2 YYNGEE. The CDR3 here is CASSVYPPRTGRGTGELFF. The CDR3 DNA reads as TGTGCCAGCAGCGTCTACCCACCCCGGACAGGTCGGGGTACCGGGGAGCTGTTTTTT.

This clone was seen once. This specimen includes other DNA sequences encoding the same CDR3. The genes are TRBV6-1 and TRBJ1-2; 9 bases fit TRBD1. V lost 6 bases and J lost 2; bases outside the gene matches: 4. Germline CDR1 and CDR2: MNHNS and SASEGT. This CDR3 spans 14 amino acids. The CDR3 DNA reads TGTGCCAGCAGCTCCGGGACAGGGAACTATGGCTACACCTTC. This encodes CASSSGTGNYGYTF.

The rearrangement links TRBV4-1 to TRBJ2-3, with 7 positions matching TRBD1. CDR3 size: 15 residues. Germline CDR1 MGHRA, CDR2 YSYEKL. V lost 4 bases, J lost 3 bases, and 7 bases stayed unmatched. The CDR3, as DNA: TGCGCCAGCAGCCCCCAGGGGGTAACAACAGATACGCAGTATTTT. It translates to CASSPQGVTTDTQYF.

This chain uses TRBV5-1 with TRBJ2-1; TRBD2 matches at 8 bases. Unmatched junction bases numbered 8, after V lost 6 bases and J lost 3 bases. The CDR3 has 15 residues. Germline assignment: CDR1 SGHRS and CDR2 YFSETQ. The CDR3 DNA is TGCGCCAGCACTTTAGCGGGGTTAAGCTACAATGAGCAGTTCTTC. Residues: CASTLAGLSYNEQFF.

Written as DNA, the CDR3 is TGTGCCAGCAGTTACGAGGGGAAGCGATCCAGTCAGCCCCAGCATTTT. This sequence encodes CASSYEGKRSSQPQHF. The chain combines TRBV6-6 with TRBJ1-5; TRBD1 might be the D (5 bases). Germline CDR1 is MNHNY and CDR2 is SVGAGI (reference sequence). The V end was cut by 2 bases, the J end by 6 bases, with 17 bases between. CDR3 length: 16 residues.

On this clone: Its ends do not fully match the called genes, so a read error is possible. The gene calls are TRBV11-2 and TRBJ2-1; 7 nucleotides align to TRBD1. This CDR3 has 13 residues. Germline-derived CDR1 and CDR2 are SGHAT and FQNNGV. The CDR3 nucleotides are TGTGCCAGCAGCATAAGGACAGGACCTCCATCGGTCTTC. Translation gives CASSIRTGPPSVF.